This entry concerns a single T cell receptor beta chain. The antigen is not known. These data are taken from a study of cytomegalovirus exposure and HLA in healthy donors. The PCR used 60 Vbeta and 13 Jbeta primers. The assay was immunoSEQ multiplex PCR, and TCRdb's table has in-frame clones only and misses some. The sample has 90,000 to 150,000 clones, around 60% seen once. Whole-study findings and limits: The authors enumerated 150 to 200 TCR beta chains as linked to cytomegalovirus. Associated with HLA alleles at 0.05 false discovery rate in a later analysis were 16,951 TCR beta sequences.

Germline V gene sequence: CDR1 MDHEN, CDR2 SYDVKM. Trimming shortened V by 7 bases and J by 8 bases, and 14 bases separated the two germline ends. This CDR3 spans 12 amino acids. This chain joins TRBV28 and TRBJ1-2; D gene unclear. The sequence was obtained from a man aged 40-55 years in good health and CMV-seropositive. The sample was PBMCs. Here the CDR3 reads CASKGGLGGYTF. CDR3 nucleotides: TGTGCCAGCAAGGGAGGATTGGGGGGCTACACCTTC.